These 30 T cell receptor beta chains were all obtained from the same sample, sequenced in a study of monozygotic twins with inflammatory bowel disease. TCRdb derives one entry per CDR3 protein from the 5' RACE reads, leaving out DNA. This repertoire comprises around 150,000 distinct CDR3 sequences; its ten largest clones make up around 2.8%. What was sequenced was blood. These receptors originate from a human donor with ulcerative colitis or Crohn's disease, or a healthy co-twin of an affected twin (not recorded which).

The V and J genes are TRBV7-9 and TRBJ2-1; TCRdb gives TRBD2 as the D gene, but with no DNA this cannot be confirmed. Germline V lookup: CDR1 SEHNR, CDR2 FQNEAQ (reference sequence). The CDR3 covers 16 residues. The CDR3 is CGSIHSGRRDYNEQFF.

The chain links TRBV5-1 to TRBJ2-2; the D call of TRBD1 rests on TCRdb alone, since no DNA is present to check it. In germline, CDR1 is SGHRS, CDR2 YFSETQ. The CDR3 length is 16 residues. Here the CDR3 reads CASSFFETPQTGELFF.

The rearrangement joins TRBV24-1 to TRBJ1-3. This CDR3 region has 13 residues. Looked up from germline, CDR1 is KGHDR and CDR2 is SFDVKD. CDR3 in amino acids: CATMGITGNTIYF.

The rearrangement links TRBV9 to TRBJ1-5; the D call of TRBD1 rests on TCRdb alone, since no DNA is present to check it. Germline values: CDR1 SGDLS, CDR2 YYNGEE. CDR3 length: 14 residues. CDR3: CASSVDRGNQPQHF.

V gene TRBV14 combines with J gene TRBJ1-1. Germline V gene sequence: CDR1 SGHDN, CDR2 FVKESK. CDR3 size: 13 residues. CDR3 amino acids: CASSQDIIGEAFF.

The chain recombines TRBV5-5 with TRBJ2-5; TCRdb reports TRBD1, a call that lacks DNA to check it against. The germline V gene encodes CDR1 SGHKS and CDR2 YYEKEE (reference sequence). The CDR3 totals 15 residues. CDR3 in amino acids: CASSFHRGVFETQYF.

The CDR3 sequence is CASRGLSASYNEQFF. The V call is TRBV6-1, the J call TRBJ2-1; TCRdb designates TRBD2, a call that cannot be tested without DNA. The germline CDR1 and CDR2 sequences are MNHNS and SASEGT. The CDR3 has 15 residues.

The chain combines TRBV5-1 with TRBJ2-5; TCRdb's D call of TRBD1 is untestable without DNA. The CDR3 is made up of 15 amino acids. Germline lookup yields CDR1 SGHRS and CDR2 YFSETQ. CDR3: CASSLLGGVGETQYF.

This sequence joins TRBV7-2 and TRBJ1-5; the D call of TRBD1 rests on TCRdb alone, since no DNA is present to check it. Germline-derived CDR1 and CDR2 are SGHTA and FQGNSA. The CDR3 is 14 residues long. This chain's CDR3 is CASSPDSTNQPQHF.

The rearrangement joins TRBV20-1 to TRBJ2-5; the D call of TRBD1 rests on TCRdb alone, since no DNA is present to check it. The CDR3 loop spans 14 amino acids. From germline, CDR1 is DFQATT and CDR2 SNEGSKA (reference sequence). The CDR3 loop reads CSPEESGPGETQYF.

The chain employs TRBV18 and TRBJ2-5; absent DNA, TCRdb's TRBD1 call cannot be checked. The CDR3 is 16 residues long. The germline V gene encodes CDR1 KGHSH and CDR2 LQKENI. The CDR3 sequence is CASSPLQRQGWETQYF.

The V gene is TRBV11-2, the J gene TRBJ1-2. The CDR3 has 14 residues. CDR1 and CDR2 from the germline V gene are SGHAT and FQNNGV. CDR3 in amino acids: CASSLGAENYGYTF.

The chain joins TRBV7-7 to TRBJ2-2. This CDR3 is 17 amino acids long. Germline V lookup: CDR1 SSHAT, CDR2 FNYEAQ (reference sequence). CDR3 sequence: CASSLIGPQANTGELFF.

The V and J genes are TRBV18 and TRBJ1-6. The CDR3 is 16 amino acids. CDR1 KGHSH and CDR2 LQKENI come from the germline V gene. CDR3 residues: CASSNVVKSDNSPLHF.

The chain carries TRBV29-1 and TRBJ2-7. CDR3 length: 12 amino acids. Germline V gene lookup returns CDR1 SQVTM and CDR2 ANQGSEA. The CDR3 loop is CSASGTPYEQYF.

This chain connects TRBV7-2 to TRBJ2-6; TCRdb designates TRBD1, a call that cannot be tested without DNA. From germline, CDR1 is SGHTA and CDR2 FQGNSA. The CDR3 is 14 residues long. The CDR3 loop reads CASSSRTGANVLTF.

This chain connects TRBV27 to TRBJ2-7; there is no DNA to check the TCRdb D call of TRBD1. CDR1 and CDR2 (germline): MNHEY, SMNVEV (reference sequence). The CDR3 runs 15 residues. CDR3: CASSSPPTGNYEQYF.

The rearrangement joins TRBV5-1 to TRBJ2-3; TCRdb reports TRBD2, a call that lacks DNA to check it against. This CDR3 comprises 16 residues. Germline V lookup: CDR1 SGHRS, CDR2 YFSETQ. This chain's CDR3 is CASCWGLAHSTATQYF.

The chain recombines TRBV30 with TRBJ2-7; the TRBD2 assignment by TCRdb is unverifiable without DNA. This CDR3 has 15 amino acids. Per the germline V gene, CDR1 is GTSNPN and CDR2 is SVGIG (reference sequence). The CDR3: CAWRRASGRAYEQYF.

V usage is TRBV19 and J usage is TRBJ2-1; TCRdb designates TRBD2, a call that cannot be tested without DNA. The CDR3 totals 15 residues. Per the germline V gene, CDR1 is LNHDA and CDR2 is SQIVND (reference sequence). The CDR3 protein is CASSLGGGFYNEQFF.

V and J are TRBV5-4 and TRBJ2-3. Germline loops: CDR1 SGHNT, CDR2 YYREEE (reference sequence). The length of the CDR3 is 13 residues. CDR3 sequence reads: CASSFGGTDTQYF.

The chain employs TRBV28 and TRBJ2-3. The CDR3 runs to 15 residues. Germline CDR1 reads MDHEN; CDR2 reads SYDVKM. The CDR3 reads CASSLSSHSTDTQYF.

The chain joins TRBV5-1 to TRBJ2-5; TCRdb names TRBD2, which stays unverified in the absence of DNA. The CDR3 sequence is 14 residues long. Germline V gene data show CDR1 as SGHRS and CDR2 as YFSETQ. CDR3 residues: CASTTSGSAETQYF.

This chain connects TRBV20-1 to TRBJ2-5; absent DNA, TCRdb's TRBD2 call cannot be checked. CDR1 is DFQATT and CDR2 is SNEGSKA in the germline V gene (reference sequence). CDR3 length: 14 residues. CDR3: CSAKFRERQETQYF.

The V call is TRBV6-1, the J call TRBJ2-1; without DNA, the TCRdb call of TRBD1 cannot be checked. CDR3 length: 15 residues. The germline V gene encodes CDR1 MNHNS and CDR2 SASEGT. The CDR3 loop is CASVLAAGGIGEQFF.

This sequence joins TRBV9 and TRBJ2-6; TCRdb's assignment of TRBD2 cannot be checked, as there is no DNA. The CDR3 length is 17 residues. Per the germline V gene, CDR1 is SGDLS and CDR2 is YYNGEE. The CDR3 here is CASSVDRAFSGANVLTF.

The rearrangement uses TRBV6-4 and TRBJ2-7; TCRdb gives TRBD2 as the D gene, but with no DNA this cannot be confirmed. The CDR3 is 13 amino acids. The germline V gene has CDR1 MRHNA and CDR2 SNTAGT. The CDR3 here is CASSGEFGDEQYF.

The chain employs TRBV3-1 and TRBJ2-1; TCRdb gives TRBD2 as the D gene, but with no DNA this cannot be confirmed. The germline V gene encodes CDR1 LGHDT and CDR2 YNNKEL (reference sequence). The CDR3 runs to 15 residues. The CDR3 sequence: CASSQDLSGSGEQFF.

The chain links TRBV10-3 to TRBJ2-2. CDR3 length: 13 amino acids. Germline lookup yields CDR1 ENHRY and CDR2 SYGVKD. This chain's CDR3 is CALSDSRAGELFF.

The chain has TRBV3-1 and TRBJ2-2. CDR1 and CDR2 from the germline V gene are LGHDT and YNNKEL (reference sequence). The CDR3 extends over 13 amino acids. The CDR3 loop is CASSRLNTGELFF.